The clone carrying this TCR beta chain was seen more than once but under ten times. The data were taken from a study of blood T cell repertoires in COVID-19. The wider study: COVID-19 samples from acute and convalescent phases originated in the United States, Italy and Spain. Sources were T cells, B-cell-depleted T cells, or PBMCs; the material itself was cDNA or gDNA.

Per the original data handling: For nucleated cells, counts were estimated from reference gene primer amplification. TCRdb's copy holds only in-frame clones and misses some; the assay was immunoSEQ multiplex PCR. From that table come the V and J calls and clone size; the DNA was used to work out D and trimming. This table holds 200,000 to 300,000 clones, 70% to 75% found once. The CDR3 consists of 14 residues. V dropped 2 bases and J dropped 4 bases, with 11 bases sitting between them. Germline CDR1 reads SGHAT; CDR2 reads FQDESV (reference sequence). The rearrangement links TRBV11-1 to TRBJ1-1; the D is unclear. Sequencing input: peripheral blood. This receptor was identified in a woman of 80 years or more with acute or convalescent COVID-19. The CDR3 bases are TGTGCCAGCAGCTTATCTTTGAGTGGCACTGAAGCTTTCTTT. Translation gives CASSLSLSGTEAFF.